Sequencing of this T cell receptor beta chain was carried out in a study of blood T cell repertoires in COVID-19. The V gene lost 2 bases and the J gene lost 3 bases, with 8 bases spanning the gap. The CDR3 consists of 14 residues. The germline gives CDR1 MGHDK, CDR2 SYGVNS. The sample holds one count of this clone. Assay used: immunoSEQ multiplex PCR; TCRdb lists only in-frame clones, some missing. This sample has a few hundred thousand clones, with 80% to 90% found just once. Ages ranged from roughly 18 to 100 years, with residence in about two dozen US areas. This TCR derives from a middle-aged woman with acute COVID-19. This rearrangement joins TRBV25-1 to TRBJ2-1, with a tentative D call TRBD2 (5 bases). Sequencing was carried out using PBMCs or T cells enriched from blood (not recorded which). The CDR3 sequence: CASSEMGVYNEQFF. The CDR3 nucleotides are TGTGCCAGCAGTGAAATGGGAGTCTACAATGAGCAGTTCTTC.